This entry lists 24 T cell receptor beta chains sequenced from one sample in a study of shared clonotypes between healthy human individuals. Repertoires were generated with immunoSEQ multiplex PCR, while TCRdb's copy carries only in-frame clones and drops some. The sample lists under 2.5 million clones; roughly 90% were seen once. Sequencing used naive CD4+ T cells from PBMCs. Regarding subset: CD45RA+ positively selected. The receptors here all came from a man aged 18 to 29 in good health. Some clones in this sample may be carry-over from other donors' samples.

The genes are TRBV7-9 and TRBJ2-7; 10 bases fit TRBD2. Germline V gene lookup returns CDR1 SEHNR and CDR2 FQNEAQ (reference sequence). J lost 5 bases, V lost 5 bases, and 18 bases had no gene match. The CDR3 totals 18 residues. The CDR3 region has the DNA TGTGCCAGCAGCCGACTGGCAGGGTCGAGCGGGAGGGGGGACGAGCAGTACTTC. It yields the protein CASSRLAGSSGRGDEQYF.

J is TRBJ1-4 and V is TRBV28; D gene ambiguous. CDR1 is MDHEN and CDR2 is SYDVKM in the germline V gene. V gave up 3 bases and J gave up 8 bases, with 19 bases separating them. CDR3 length: 16 amino acids. CDR3 nucleotide sequence: TGTGCCAGCAGTTTGATCCCCGCCGCATTTTGGGAAAAACTGTTTTTT. Translated: CASSLIPAAFWEKLFF.

This chain uses TRBV11-1 with TRBJ2-1, with D possibly TRBD1 on 6 matching bases. V was trimmed by 2 bases and J by 7 bases, leaving 18 bases between them. CDR1 is SGHAT and CDR2 is FQDESV in the germline V gene (reference sequence). CDR3 size: 16 residues. The CDR3 protein is CASSLLTGSPGNEQFF. Written as DNA, the CDR3 is TGTGCCAGCAGCTTATTGACAGGTTCGCCAGGGAATGAGCAGTTCTTC. The full variable domain, completed using reference TRBV11-1 and TRBJ2-1, is EAEVAQSPRYKITEKSQAVAFWCDPISGHATLYWYRQILGQGPELLVQFQDESVVDDSQLPKDRFSAERLKGVDSTLKIQPAELGDSAMYLCASSLLTGSPGNEQFFGPGTRLTVL.

The rearrangement links TRBV14 to TRBJ2-5; 10 nucleotides align to TRBD2. V gave up 3 bases and J gave up 5 bases; unmatched junction bases: 12. Germline V gene lookup returns CDR1 SGHDN and CDR2 FVKESK. CDR3 length equals 17 residues. CDR3 protein: CASSHPRQREGRETQYF. The CDR3 coding sequence is TGTGCCAGCAGCCACCCCCGTCAGCGGGAGGGCCGGGAGACCCAGTACTTC.

With regard to this clone: Other nucleotide sequences in the sample specify the same CDR3. The chain links TRBV5-1 to TRBJ2-5; the match to TRBD1 covers 8 bases. Per the germline V gene, CDR1 is SGHRS and CDR2 is YFSETQ. Losses at the gene ends were 4 bases for V and 5 bases for J; bases not matched to a gene: 7. CDR3 length: 14 residues. The CDR3 DNA is TGCGCCAGCAGCCCGCAGGGGGCAGGTGAGACCCAGTACTTC. Protein sequence: CASSPQGAGETQYF. The full variable domain, in which reference TRBV5-1 and TRBJ2-5 provide the parts outside the CDR3, is KAGVTQTPRYLIKTRGQQVTLSCSPISGHRSVSWYQQTPGQGLQFLFEYFSETQRNKGNFPGRFSGRQFSNSRSEMNVSTLELGDSALYLCASSPQGAGETQYFGPGTRLLVL.

The chain uses TRBV6-6 and TRBJ2-7, with D uncertain. Germline V CDR1 and CDR2: MNHNY, SVGAGI (reference sequence). V was cut by 6 bases and J by 12 bases, with 18 bases left in between. The length of the CDR3 is 12 residues. CDR3 sequence reads: CASRPHPSEWYF. In DNA, the CDR3 is TGTGCCAGCAGACCGCACCCCTCCGAGTGGTACTTC.

The V call is TRBV9, the J call TRBJ2-1, with TRBD2 matching 7 bases. Losses at the gene ends were 0 bases for V and 8 bases for J; bases not matched to a gene: 5. Germline values: CDR1 SGDLS, CDR2 YYNGEE. The CDR3 runs 14 residues. The CDR3 sequence: CASSVVGRGDEQFF. DNA for the CDR3: TGTGCCAGCAGCGTAGTTGGGAGGGGCGATGAGCAGTTCTTC. Supplemented by reference TRBV9 and TRBJ2-1, the full variable domain reads DSGVTQTPKHLITATGQRVTLRCSPRSGDLSVYWYQQSLDQGLQFLIQYYNGEERAKGNILERFSAQQFPDLHSELNLSSLELGDSALYFCASSVVGRGDEQFFGPGTRLTVL.

The rearrangement links TRBV6-1 to TRBJ2-7; D uncertain. Germline V lookup: CDR1 MNHNS, CDR2 SASEGT. This CDR3 contains 15 residues. The V and J ends lost 7 bases and 0 bases respectively, with 16 bases between them. In DNA, the CDR3 is TGTGCCAGCACCTTAGACCAACGAGGCTCCTACGAGCAGTACTTC. Residues: CASTLDQRGSYEQYF.

This sequence joins TRBV5-1 and TRBJ1-1; D is ambiguous. V lost 4 bases and J lost 1, with 14 bases in between. This CDR3 is built from 15 residues. CDR1 is SGHRS and CDR2 is YFSETQ in the germline V gene. CDR3 amino acids: CASSPGGRPNTEAFF. As DNA, the CDR3 is TGCGCCAGCAGCCCGGGCGGACGGCCGAACACTGAAGCTTTCTTT. Drawing the rest from reference TRBV5-1 and TRBJ1-1, the complete variable domain is KAGVTQTPRYLIKTRGQQVTLSCSPISGHRSVSWYQQTPGQGLQFLFEYFSETQRNKGNFPGRFSGRQFSNSRSEMNVSTLELGDSALYLCASSPGGRPNTEAFFGQGTRLTVV.

This clone was counted only a few times. In the same sample, other DNA sequences code for this CDR3. CDR3 bases: TGTGCCAGCAGCTTAGTGGGTGATAGCAATCAGCCCCAGCATTTT. This gives the protein CASSLVGDSNQPQHF. This sequence joins TRBV7-2 and TRBJ1-5, with D unclear. Germline CDR1 reads SGHTA; CDR2 reads FQGNSA. The CDR3 runs 15 residues. Trimming took off 1 base at V and 0 bases at J, with 7 bases between the two ends.

As for this clone: The identical CDR3 is also encoded by other nucleotide sequences in the sample. The chain joins TRBV19 to TRBJ1-5; D remains unclear. This CDR3 is 12 amino acids long. The V end lost 2 bases, the J end lost 4 bases, and 3 bases lay between the germline ends. CDR1 is LNHDA, CDR2 SQIVND, per germline (reference sequence). The CDR3 sequence is CASSIQNQPQHF. In nucleotides, the CDR3 is TGTGCCAGTAGTATACAGAATCAGCCCCAGCATTTT.

The V and J genes are TRBV6-5 and TRBJ2-7; D is uncertain. The CDR3 extends over 15 amino acids. Germline assignment: CDR1 MNHEY and CDR2 SVGAGI. The V end lost 2 bases, the J end lost 3 bases, and 14 bases lay between the germline ends. The CDR3 is CASSYPIQSNYEQYF. CDR3 coding DNA: TGTGCCAGCAGTTACCCCATACAGTCCAACTACGAGCAGTACTTC.

The V and J genes are TRBV5-1 and TRBJ1-2; no clear D gene. The CDR3 has 14 amino acids. Trimming left V 4 bases short and J 4 bases short, with 14 bases between. The V gene's germline CDR1 is SGHRS and CDR2 YFSETQ. The CDR3 sequence: CASSGEAMVYGYTF. The CDR3 DNA follows: TGCGCCAGCAGCGGGGAAGCGATGGTCTATGGCTACACCTTC.

The chain uses TRBV30 and TRBJ2-1; TRBD2 agrees at 7 bases. Germline trimming cut 3 bases from V and 7 bases from J; bases unmatched to any gene: 9. This CDR3 is 14 amino acids long. In germline, CDR1 is GTSNPN, CDR2 SVGIG (reference sequence). CDR3 nucleotide sequence: TGTGCCTGGAGAAAGGGAGCGGGAACGAATGAGCAGTTCTTC. It encodes CAWRKGAGTNEQFF.

As to this clone: An end of the junction does not agree with germline; a read error may underlie this. The rearrangement uses TRBV7-9 and TRBJ2-7; 7 nucleotides align to TRBD2. The CDR3 consists of 11 residues. Germline CDR1 reads SEHNR; CDR2 reads FQNEAQ (reference sequence). As DNA, the CDR3 is TGTGCCAGCAGCCCGGGACTAACGCAGCACTTC. It translates to CASSPGLTQHF.

The V and J genes are TRBV5-1 and TRBJ2-7, with 7 bases lining up with TRBD2. The germline gives CDR1 SGHRS, CDR2 YFSETQ. The CDR3 contains 14 residues. V was clipped by 2 bases and J by 4 bases; unmatched bases: 6. CDR3 sequence: CASSFAGDQYEQYF. CDR3 in DNA: TGCGCCAGCAGCTTCGCGGGAGATCAATACGAGCAGTACTTC.

The chain combines TRBV27 with TRBJ1-5, with 9 bases identical to TRBD1. Trimming removed 4 bases from V and 4 bases from J; junction bases left unmatched: 11. The CDR3 sequence is 17 residues long. The germline CDR1 and CDR2 sequences are MNHEY and SMNVEV (reference sequence). CDR3 sequence reads: CASSSYMADRGNQPQHF. CDR3 in DNA: TGTGCCAGCAGTTCATATATGGCGGACAGGGGTAATCAGCCCCAGCATTTT.

The chain couples TRBV2 to TRBJ2-7; no firm D call. Trimming removed 0 bases from V and 0 bases from J, with 12 bases in between. Germline V gives CDR1 SNHLY, CDR2 FYNNEI. There are 16 residues in the CDR3. CDR3 region: CASSEALRRSSYEQYF. DNA for the CDR3: TGTGCCAGCAGTGAAGCGCTTCGTAGGAGCTCCTACGAGCAGTACTTC.

The chain recombines TRBV5-1 with TRBJ1-2, with 8 nucleotides matching TRBD1. V shed 2 bases and J 3 bases; nucleotides not matched to a gene: 6. CDR1 is SGHRS, CDR2 YFSETQ, per germline. CDR3 size: 15 residues. This chain's CDR3 is CASSLTTGADYGYTF. In DNA form, the CDR3 reads TGCGCCAGCAGCTTAACGACAGGGGCGGACTATGGCTACACCTTC.

This clone was counted a single time. In DNA form, the CDR3 reads TGTGCCAGCAGTCTAGCGGGAGCCTTGAATGAGCAGTTCTTC. This encodes CASSLAGALNEQFF. The chain has TRBV28 and TRBJ2-1; the match to TRBD2 covers 10 bases. Germline values: CDR1 MDHEN, CDR2 SYDVKM. There are 14 residues in the CDR3. After removal of 5 bases from V and 7 bases from J, the junction contained 5 bases not matched to a gene.

V gene TRBV19 combines with J gene TRBJ2-1, with 7 bases lining up with TRBD2. Per the germline V gene, CDR1 is LNHDA and CDR2 is SQIVND (reference sequence). V gave up 2 bases and J gave up 9 bases; unmatched junction bases: 7. CDR3 length: 14 amino acids. The CDR3 loop is CASSITRREAEQFF. As DNA, the CDR3 is TGTGCCAGTAGTATAACCCGACGGGAGGCTGAGCAGTTCTTC.

This clone was detected a few times. This chain links TRBV28 with TRBJ1-2; D might be TRBD1 (5 bases). The CDR3 loop spans 12 amino acids. Germline CDR1 is MDHEN and CDR2 is SYDVKM. Trimming removed 3 bases from V and 6 bases from J, with 8 bases in between. CDR3 amino acids: CASSFRQNGYTF. The CDR3 DNA follows: TGTGCCAGCAGTTTCCGACAGAATGGCTACACCTTC.

V and J are TRBV19 and TRBJ1-1, with a weak D call TRBD1 (6 bases). Trimming took 8 bases from V and 2 from J, leaving 18 bases between them. The CDR3 runs 15 residues. The germline CDR1 and CDR2 sequences are LNHDA and SQIVND (reference sequence). The CDR3 DNA sequence: TGTGCCAGTGAAAAATTAGGGGGAATTAACACTGAAGCTTTCTTT. It yields the protein CASEKLGGINTEAFF.

The chain uses TRBV28 and TRBJ2-1, with D possibly being TRBD1 or TRBD2 (6 bases each). Germline loops: CDR1 MDHEN, CDR2 SYDVKM. This CDR3 region has 15 residues. Between the trimmed V and J ends, which lost 6 bases and 10 bases, there was a span of 22 bases. The CDR3 is CASSGGGGRFSEQFF. CDR3 DNA sequence: TGTGCCAGCAGCGGGGGCGGCGGCCGGTTTTCGGAGCAGTTCTTC.